This TCR beta chain stems from a study of blood T cell repertoires in COVID-19. The wider study: The analysed material was cDNA or gDNA that came from T cells, B-cell-depleted T cells, or PBMCs.

The CDR3 consists of 13 residues. V dropped 2 bases and J dropped 4 bases, with 8 bases sitting between them. Germline assignment: CDR1 SGHRS and CDR2 YFSETQ. Original methodology: The authors estimated nucleated cell counts from reference gene primer amplification. Assay: immunoSEQ multiplex PCR; the TCRdb copy retains only in-frame clones and omits some. The DNA gave D and trimming, while V, J and clone size come from that table. The sample includes about 23,000 clones, 90% of them seen just once. Sequenced: peripheral blood. The sequence was obtained from a human donor in a cohort sampled during active COVID-19. This chain uses TRBV5-1 with TRBJ2-3; tentatively, D is TRBD1 (6 bases). The CDR3 loop is CASSFRQADTQYF. The CDR3 bases are TGCGCCAGCAGCTTTCGACAGGCAGATACGCAGTATTTT.